The 23 T cell receptor beta chains reported below all come from one sample, sequenced in a study of cytomegalovirus exposure and HLA in healthy donors. PCR involved 60 Vbeta and 13 Jbeta primers. Produced via immunoSEQ multiplex PCR; TCRdb's table is partial and in-frame only. The data show approximately 130,000 clones, more than 65% seen once. The sequenced sample was PBMCs. The receptors were sampled from a man between 18 and 29 years old in good health and CMV-seronegative.

This clone came up a few times. J is TRBJ2-7 and V is TRBV5-4; the match to TRBD1 covers 9 bases. V shed 3 bases, J shed 5 bases, and the junction held 6 bases outside the gene matches. Germline V gives CDR1 SGHNT, CDR2 YYREEE (reference sequence). The CDR3 covers 14 residues. The CDR3 DNA reads TGTGCCAGCAGCTCGGGACAGGGACGGGACGAGCAGTACTTC. Protein sequence: CASSSGQGRDEQYF.

In its sample, this clone is large. The same CDR3 also results from other DNA sequences found in this sample. The V and J genes are TRBV5-6 and TRBJ1-1; no firm D call. The CDR3 totals 12 residues. Deletions cut 1 base from V and 5 bases from J, with 6 bases between. Germline CDR1 is SGHDT and CDR2 is YYEEEE. The CDR3 sequence is CASSLRGTEAFF. CDR3 coding DNA: TGTGCCAGCAGCTTGCGCGGTACTGAAGCTTTCTTT.

V gene TRBV5-1 combines with J gene TRBJ1-1; D is perhaps TRBD1 (6 bases). The germline gives CDR1 SGHRS, CDR2 YFSETQ. CDR3 length equals 15 residues. V dropped 4 bases and J dropped 2 bases, with 15 bases sitting between them. In DNA, the CDR3 is TGCGCCAGCAGCCTAAGGGGGACCGCCAACACTGAAGCTTTCTTT. Amino acids: CASSLRGTANTEAFF.

The rearrangement uses TRBV5-1 and TRBJ2-7, with TRBD2 matching over 8 bases. The length of the CDR3 is 15 residues. CDR1 is SGHRS, CDR2 YFSETQ, per germline. Trimming at V came to 0 bases and at J to 2 bases, leaving 4 bases not matched to a gene. In nucleotides, the CDR3 is TGCGCCAGCAGCTTGGTAGCGGGAAACCCCTACGAGCAGTACTTC. As protein: CASSLVAGNPYEQYF.

The chain combines TRBV10-1 with TRBJ1-1; perhaps TRBD1 as D (6 bases). This CDR3 has 13 amino acids. Trimming pared 6 bases from V and 0 bases from J, leaving 8 bases between. Germline V gene sequence: CDR1 WNHNN, CDR2 SYGVQD (reference sequence). CDR3 in DNA: TGCGCCAGCAGCGACAGGTTGAACACTGAAGCTTTCTTT. Translated, it gives CASSDRLNTEAFF.

The gene calls are TRBV7-9 and TRBJ1-1; TRBD1 is a possible D gene (5 bases). The CDR3 runs to 16 residues. Trimming removed 2 bases at V and 0 bases at J, with 13 bases between. Germline V gives CDR1 SEHNR, CDR2 FQNEAQ (reference sequence). CDR3 residues: CASSLYQGMMNTEAFF. CDR3 nucleotides: TGTGCCAGCAGCTTATATCAGGGAATGATGAACACTGAAGCTTTCTTT.

The rearrangement links TRBV27 to TRBJ2-7, with D maybe TRBD2 (6 bases). There are 13 residues in the CDR3. The ends were cut back, 6 bases at V and 3 bases at J, with 12 bases in the middle. Germline V gene lookup returns CDR1 MNHEY and CDR2 SMNVEV (reference sequence). The CDR3 loop reads CASRPGTYYEQYF. Written as DNA, the CDR3 is TGTGCCAGCAGGCCCGGGACTTACTACGAGCAGTACTTC.

This clone was seen only a few times. The rearrangement uses TRBV5-6 and TRBJ1-6; D is unclear. The CDR3 spans 14 residues. Germline values: CDR1 SGHDT, CDR2 YYEEEE. With 1 base removed from V and 8 bases from J, the gap between germline ends came to 10 bases. The CDR3 DNA follows: TGTGCCAGCAGCTTGCTGGGGAGGGATTCACCCCTCCACTTT. This translates into CASSLLGRDSPLHF.

This clone was detected a few times. The chain carries TRBV7-2 and TRBJ2-5, with a weak D call TRBD2 (6 bases). Trimming pared 5 bases from V and 11 bases from J, leaving 21 bases between. The germline CDR1 and CDR2 sequences are SGHTA and FQGNSA. This CDR3 is built from 14 residues. The CDR3: CASSPGRGSIEQYF. The CDR3 DNA reads TGTGCCAGCAGCCCCGGGCGGGGTTCTATAGAGCAGTACTTC.

V and J are TRBV7-9 and TRBJ1-6, with D possibly TRBD1 on 5 matching bases. Germline-derived CDR1 and CDR2 are SEHNR and FQNEAQ (reference sequence). This CDR3 is 17 amino acids long. V was trimmed by 5 bases and J by 9 bases, leaving 23 bases between them. The CDR3 DNA follows: TGTGCCAGCAGCCCCAGACAACATTCGGGGGGACCTTCACCCCTCCACTTT. Its protein is CASSPRQHSGGPSPLHF.

The CDR3 sequence: CASSTGTYEQYF. The CDR3, as DNA: TGTGCCAGCAGCACAGGGACGTACGAGCAGTACTTC. This sequence joins TRBV6-5 and TRBJ2-7, with D perhaps matching TRBD1 (6 bases). Deletions cut 6 bases from V and 4 bases from J, with 10 bases between. The CDR3 runs 12 residues. CDR1 MNHEY and CDR2 SVGAGI come from the germline V gene.

The CDR3 protein is CASSVGGRYNNEQFF. The CDR3 coding sequence is TGTGCCAGCAGCGTAGGGGGGCGATACAACAATGAGCAGTTCTTC. The gene calls are TRBV9 and TRBJ2-1; maybe TRBD1 (6 bases). The CDR3 covers 15 residues. Trimming removed 0 bases at V and 5 bases at J, with 12 bases between. Germline V lookup: CDR1 SGDLS, CDR2 YYNGEE.

The rearrangement uses TRBV7-8 and TRBJ2-5; TRBD1 aligns across 8 bases. Losses at the gene ends were 5 bases for V and 4 bases for J; bases not matched to a gene: 6. Germline values: CDR1 SGHVS, CDR2 FQNEAQ. The CDR3 is 14 amino acids. Written as DNA, the CDR3 is TGTGCCAGCAGCCGCGGGACAGGCCTAGAGACCCAGTACTTC. This translates into CASSRGTGLETQYF.

The chain carries TRBV5-1 and TRBJ1-6; D perhaps matches TRBD1 (6 bases). The V gene lost 6 bases and the J gene lost 7 bases, with 14 bases spanning the gap. The CDR3 runs 14 residues. Germline V CDR1 and CDR2: SGHRS, YFSETQ. The CDR3 reads CASTEQGLNSPLHF. The CDR3 DNA sequence: TGCGCCAGCACGGAACAGGGATTGAATTCACCCCTCCACTTT.

The rearrangement links TRBV7-2 to TRBJ2-1; D gene ambiguous. Trimming stripped 5 bases from V and 7 bases from J, with 15 bases between. The V gene's germline CDR1 is SGHTA and CDR2 FQGNSA. The CDR3 consists of 14 residues. CDR3 nucleotide sequence: TGTGCCAGCAGCACTGACCGAGTCGGGAATGAGCAGTTCTTC. This codes for CASSTDRVGNEQFF.

The rearrangement joins TRBV27 to TRBJ2-2; D not resolved. Germline loops: CDR1 MNHEY, CDR2 SMNVEV (reference sequence). The CDR3 runs 15 residues. V was shortened by 5 bases and J by 1 base, with 11 bases between the two germline ends. The CDR3 protein is CASSLISGNTGELFF. Here the CDR3 DNA reads TGTGCCAGCAGTCTTATATCAGGGAACACCGGGGAGCTGTTTTTT.

J is TRBJ1-2 and V is TRBV7-2; D gene unclear. V was clipped by 1 base and J by 0 bases, with 9 bases between them. In germline, CDR1 is SGHTA, CDR2 FQGNSA. CDR3 size: 15 residues. In DNA form, the CDR3 reads TGTGCCAGCAGCTTAGATTCGAGAGCTAACTATGGCTACACCTTC. This encodes CASSLDSRANYGYTF.

The chain is built from TRBV1 and TRBJ2-5; the D call TRBD1 from the table was never checked on the DNA. TRBV1 is a pseudogene locus. This CDR3 is 18 amino acids long. CDR3 residues: CTSSQDLTGGPFQETQYF. The CDR3 DNA is TGCACCAGCAGCCAAGATTTGACAGGGGGGCCCTTCCAAGAGACCCAGTACTTC.

The rearrangement uses TRBV5-1 and TRBJ2-5; 10 positions match TRBD2. The V segment lost 5 bases and the J segment 5 bases; nucleotides outside the gene matches: 12. Germline assignment: CDR1 SGHRS and CDR2 YFSETQ. CDR3 length equals 16 residues. In nucleotides, the CDR3 is TGCGCCAGCAGTGGTGAGCGGGGGGGCCCGTGGGAGACCCAGTACTTC. Translation: CASSGERGGPWETQYF.

The chain links TRBV19 to TRBJ2-7; TRBD1 matches at 9 bases. The germline CDR1 and CDR2 sequences are LNHDA and SQIVND (reference sequence). The CDR3 extends over 15 amino acids. With 4 bases clipped from V and 4 bases from J, the junction kept 8 bases outside the gene matches. For the CDR3, the DNA is TGTGCCAGTAGTAGCCGGGACAGGGTCCCTTACGAGCAGTACTTC. It specifies CASSSRDRVPYEQYF. The variable domain in full, completed from reference TRBV19 and TRBJ2-7, reads DGGITQSPKYLFRKEGQNVTLSCEQNLNHDAMYWYRQDPGQGLRLIYYSQIVNDFQKGDIAEGYSVSREKKESFPLTVTSAQKNPTAFYLCASSSRDRVPYEQYFGPGTRLTVT.

V usage is TRBV6-1 and J usage is TRBJ1-4; D gene ambiguous. The CDR3 runs to 15 residues. V was clipped by 5 bases and J by 8 bases, with 18 bases between them. The V gene's germline CDR1 is MNHNS and CDR2 SASEGT. The CDR3 DNA is TGTGCCAGCAGTTTACAGCCATCACCAGCAGAAAAACTGTTTTTT. Amino acids: CASSLQPSPAEKLFF.

V and J are TRBV11-2 and TRBJ1-1; 10 bases are shared with TRBD1. J lost 8 bases, V lost 4 bases, and 7 bases had no gene match. This CDR3 is 14 amino acids long. The germline CDR1 and CDR2 sequences are SGHAT and FQNNGV. This chain's CDR3 is CASSSRTGGVEAFF. In nucleotides, the CDR3 is TGTGCCAGCAGCTCCCGGACAGGGGGAGTCGAAGCTTTCTTT.

This chain joins TRBV19 and TRBJ2-5; 9 bases agree with TRBD2. The DNA end favors TRBJ2-7, so the J call may be wrong. The CDR3 totals 16 residues. Germline assignment: CDR1 LNHDA and CDR2 SQIVND (reference sequence). The CDR3 sequence is CASSMAGGRGFYEQYF. As DNA, the CDR3 is TGTGCCAGTAGTATGGCGGGGGGGCGAGGGTTCTACGAGCAGTACTTC.